This T cell receptor (beta chain) was obtained from a study of T cell clones after liver transplantation. Looking at the study overall: Three of the eight recipients were HCV-positive; the rest had non-autoimmune, non-viral transplant indications.

The assay was immunoSEQ multiplex PCR, and TCRdb's table has in-frame clones only and misses some. The sample contains some 10,000 clones, about two thirds of which appear only once. This CDR3 contains 13 residues. CDR1 is SEHNR, CDR2 FQNEAQ, per germline (reference sequence). The V end was cut by 2 bases, the J end by 7 bases, with 11 bases between. The V call is TRBV7-9, the J call TRBJ1-1; weak D call: TRBD1 (5 bases). Sequences were derived from CD4+ T cells from blood, sampled 32 months after liver transplant. This clonotype originated in a human patient who received a liver transplant. Some T cells may be provided by the graft donor. CDR3 protein: CASSLPGVGEAFF. CDR3 DNA: TGTGCCAGCAGCTTACCGGGGGTCGGTGAAGCTTTCTTT.